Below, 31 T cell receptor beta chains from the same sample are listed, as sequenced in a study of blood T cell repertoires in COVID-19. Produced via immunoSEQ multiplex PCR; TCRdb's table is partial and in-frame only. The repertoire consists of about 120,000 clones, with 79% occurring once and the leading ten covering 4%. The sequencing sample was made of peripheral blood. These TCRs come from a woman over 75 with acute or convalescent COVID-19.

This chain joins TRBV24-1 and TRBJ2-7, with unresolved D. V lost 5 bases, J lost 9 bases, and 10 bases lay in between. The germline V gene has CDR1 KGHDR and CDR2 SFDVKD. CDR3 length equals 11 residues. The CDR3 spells CATSVNGVQYF. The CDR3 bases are TGTGCCACCAGTGTTAACGGAGTGCAGTACTTC.

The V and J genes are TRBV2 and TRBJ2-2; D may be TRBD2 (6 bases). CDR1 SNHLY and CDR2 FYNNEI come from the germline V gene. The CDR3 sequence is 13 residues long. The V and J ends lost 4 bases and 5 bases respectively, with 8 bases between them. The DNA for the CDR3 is TGTGCCAGCAGTGGCGGGGCAACCGGGGAGCTGTTTTTT. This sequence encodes CASSGGATGELFF.

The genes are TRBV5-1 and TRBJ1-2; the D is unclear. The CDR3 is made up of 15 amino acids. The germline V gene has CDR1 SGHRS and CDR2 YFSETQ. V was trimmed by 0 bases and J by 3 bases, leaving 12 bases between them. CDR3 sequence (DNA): TGCGCCAGCAGCTTGGGGGTTCGCGGTGACTATGGCTACACCTTC. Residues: CASSLGVRGDYGYTF.

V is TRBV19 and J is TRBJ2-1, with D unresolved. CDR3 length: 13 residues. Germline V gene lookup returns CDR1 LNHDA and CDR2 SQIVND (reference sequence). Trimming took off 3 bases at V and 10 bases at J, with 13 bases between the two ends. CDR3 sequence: CASSIEIGREQFF. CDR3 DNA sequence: TGTGCCAGTAGTATTGAGATTGGGCGCGAGCAGTTCTTC.

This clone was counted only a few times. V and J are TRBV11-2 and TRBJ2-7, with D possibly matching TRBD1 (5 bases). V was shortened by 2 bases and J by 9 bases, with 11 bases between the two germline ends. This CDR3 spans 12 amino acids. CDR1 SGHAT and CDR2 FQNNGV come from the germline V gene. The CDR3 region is CASSLLGVGQYF. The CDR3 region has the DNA TGTGCCAGCAGCTTACTAGGGGTTGGGCAGTACTTC.

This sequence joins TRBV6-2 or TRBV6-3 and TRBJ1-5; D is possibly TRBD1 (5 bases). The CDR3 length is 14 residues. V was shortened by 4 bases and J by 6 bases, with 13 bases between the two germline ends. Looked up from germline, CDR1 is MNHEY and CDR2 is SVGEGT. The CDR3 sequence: CASSSTGVVQPQHF. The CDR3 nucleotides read TGTGCCAGCAGTTCGACGGGGGTTGTTCAGCCCCAGCATTTT.

CDR3 sequence reads: CASSGGLTPGNTIYF. The CDR3 bases are TGTGCCAGCAGCGGGGGCCTCACCCCAGGAAACACCATATATTTT. The V call is TRBV9, the J call TRBJ1-3; maybe TRBD1 (5 bases). The CDR3 has 15 amino acids. Germline V gene lookup returns CDR1 SGDLS and CDR2 YYNGEE. Trimming cost V 3 bases and J 4 bases, with 14 bases left between them. The entire variable domain, with the rest obtained from reference TRBV9 and TRBJ1-3, is as follows: DSGVTQTPKHLITATGQRVTLRCSPRSGDLSVYWYQQSLDQGLQFLIQYYNGEERAKGNILERFSAQQFPDLHSELNLSSLELGDSALYFCASSGGLTPGNTIYFGEGSWLTVV.

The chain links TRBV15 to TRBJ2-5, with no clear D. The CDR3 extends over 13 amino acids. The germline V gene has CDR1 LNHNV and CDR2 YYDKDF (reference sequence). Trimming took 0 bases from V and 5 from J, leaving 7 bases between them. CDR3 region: CATSRDLGETQYF. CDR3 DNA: TGTGCCACCAGCAGAGATCTCGGGGAGACCCAGTACTTC.

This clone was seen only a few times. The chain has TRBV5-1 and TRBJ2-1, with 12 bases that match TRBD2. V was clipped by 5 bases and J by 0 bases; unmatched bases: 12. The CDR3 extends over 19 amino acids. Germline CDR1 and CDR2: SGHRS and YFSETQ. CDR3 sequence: CASSPGLAGGLSSYNEQFF. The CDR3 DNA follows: TGCGCCAGCAGTCCTGGGCTAGCGGGAGGGCTGAGCTCCTACAATGAGCAGTTCTTC.

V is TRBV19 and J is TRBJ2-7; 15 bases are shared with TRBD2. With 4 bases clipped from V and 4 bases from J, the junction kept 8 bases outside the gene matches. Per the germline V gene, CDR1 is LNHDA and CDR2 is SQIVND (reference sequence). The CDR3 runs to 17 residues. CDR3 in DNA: TGTGCCAGTAGTACCGGACTAGCGGGAGGGCCTCAATACGAGCAGTACTTC. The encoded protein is CASSTGLAGGPQYEQYF.

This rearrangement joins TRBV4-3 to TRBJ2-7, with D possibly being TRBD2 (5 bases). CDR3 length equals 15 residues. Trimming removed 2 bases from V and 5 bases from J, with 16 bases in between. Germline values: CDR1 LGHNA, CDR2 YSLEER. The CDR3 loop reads CASSQPGKGRNEQYF. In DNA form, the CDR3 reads TGCGCCAGCAGCCAACCCGGGAAGGGTCGGAACGAGCAGTACTTC.

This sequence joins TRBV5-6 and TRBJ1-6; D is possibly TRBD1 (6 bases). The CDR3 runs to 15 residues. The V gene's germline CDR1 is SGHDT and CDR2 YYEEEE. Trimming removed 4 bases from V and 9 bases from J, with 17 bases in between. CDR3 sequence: CASSDLRGRGSPLHF. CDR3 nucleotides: TGTGCCAGCAGCGACCTGAGGGGGAGAGGTTCACCCCTCCACTTT. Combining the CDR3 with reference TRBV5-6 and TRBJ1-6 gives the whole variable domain DAGVTQSPTHLIKTRGQQVTLRCSPKSGHDTVSWYQQALGQGPQFIFQYYEEEERQRGNFPDRFSGHQFPNYSSELNVNALLLGDSALYLCASSDLRGRGSPLHFGNGTRLTVT.

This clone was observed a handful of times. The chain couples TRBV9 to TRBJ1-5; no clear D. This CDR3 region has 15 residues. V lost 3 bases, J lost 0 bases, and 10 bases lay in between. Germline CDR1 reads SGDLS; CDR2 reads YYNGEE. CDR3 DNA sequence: TGTGCCAGCAGCGCGACACCGTATAGCAATCAGCCCCAGCATTTT. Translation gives CASSATPYSNQPQHF.

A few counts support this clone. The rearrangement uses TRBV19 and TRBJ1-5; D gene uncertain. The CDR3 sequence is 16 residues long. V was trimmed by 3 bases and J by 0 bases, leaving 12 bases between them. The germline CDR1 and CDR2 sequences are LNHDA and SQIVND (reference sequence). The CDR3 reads CASSIGQIASNQPQHF. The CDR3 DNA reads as TGTGCCAGTAGTATTGGTCAGATTGCTAGCAATCAGCCCCAGCATTTT. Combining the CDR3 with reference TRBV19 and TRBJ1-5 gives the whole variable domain DGGITQSPKYLFRKEGQNVTLSCEQNLNHDAMYWYRQDPGQGLRLIYYSQIVNDFQKGDIAEGYSVSREKKESFPLTVTSAQKNPTAFYLCASSIGQIASNQPQHFGDGTRLSIL.

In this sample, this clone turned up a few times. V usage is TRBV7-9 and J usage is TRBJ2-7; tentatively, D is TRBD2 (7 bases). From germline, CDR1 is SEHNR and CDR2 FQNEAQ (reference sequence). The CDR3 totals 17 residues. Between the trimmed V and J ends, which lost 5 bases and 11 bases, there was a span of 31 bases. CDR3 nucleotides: TGTGCCAGCAGCGTGGACGGGGGGCTGGGATCCCTTACGATGGAGTACTTC. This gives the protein CASSVDGGLGSLTMEYF.

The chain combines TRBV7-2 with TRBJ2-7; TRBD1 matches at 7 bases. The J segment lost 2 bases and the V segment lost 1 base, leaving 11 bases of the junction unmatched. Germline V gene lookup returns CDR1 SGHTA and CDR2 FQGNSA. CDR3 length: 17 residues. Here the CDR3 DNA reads TGTGCCAGCAGCTTAGTTGCGGACAGGCGGACTCCCTACGAGCAGTACTTC. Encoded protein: CASSLVADRRTPYEQYF.

Here the CDR3 DNA reads TGTGCCAGCAGCTTAGCGCAGGGCAGGGGGCGATTAGATACGCAGTATTTT. This codes for CASSLAQGRGRLDTQYF. V and J are TRBV7-2 and TRBJ2-3; 8 bases line up with TRBD1. The CDR3 is 17 residues long. With 0 bases clipped from V and 5 bases from J, the junction kept 10 bases outside the gene matches. CDR1 SGHTA and CDR2 FQGNSA come from the germline V gene.

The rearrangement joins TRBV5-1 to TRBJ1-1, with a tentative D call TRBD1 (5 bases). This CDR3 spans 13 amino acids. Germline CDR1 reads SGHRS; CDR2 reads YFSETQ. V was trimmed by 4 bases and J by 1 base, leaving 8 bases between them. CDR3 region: CASSEDTNTEAFF. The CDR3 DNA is TGCGCCAGCAGCGAGGACACGAACACTGAAGCTTTCTTT.

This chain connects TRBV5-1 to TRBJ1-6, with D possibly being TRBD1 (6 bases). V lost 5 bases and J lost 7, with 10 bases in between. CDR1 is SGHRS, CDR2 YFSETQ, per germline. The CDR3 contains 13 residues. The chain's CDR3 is CASSSTGNSPLHF. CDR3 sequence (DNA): TGCGCCAGCAGTTCAACAGGGAATTCACCCCTCCACTTT.

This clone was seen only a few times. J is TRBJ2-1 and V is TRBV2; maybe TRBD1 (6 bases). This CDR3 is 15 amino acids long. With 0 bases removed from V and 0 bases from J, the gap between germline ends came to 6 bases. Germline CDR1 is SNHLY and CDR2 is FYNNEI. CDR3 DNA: TGTGCCAGCAGTGAAGCCAGGGGCTCCTACAATGAGCAGTTCTTC. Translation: CASSEARGSYNEQFF.

The CDR3 sequence is CSAGRGESLHF. CDR3 bases: TGCAGTGCGGGGCGGGGGGAGTCCCTCCACTTT. The J gene is TRBJ1-6, the V gene TRBV20-1; tentative D call: TRBD1 (5 bases). The germline gives CDR1 DFQATT, CDR2 SNEGSKA (reference sequence). V dropped 6 bases and J dropped 14 bases, with 14 bases sitting between them. CDR3 length equals 11 residues.

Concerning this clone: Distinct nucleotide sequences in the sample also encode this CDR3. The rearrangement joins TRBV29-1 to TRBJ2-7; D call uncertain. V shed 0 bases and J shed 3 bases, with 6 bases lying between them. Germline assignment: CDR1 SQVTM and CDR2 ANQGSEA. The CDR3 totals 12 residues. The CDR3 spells CSVEDSSYEQYF. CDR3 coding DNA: TGCAGCGTTGAAGATAGCAGCTACGAGCAGTACTTC.

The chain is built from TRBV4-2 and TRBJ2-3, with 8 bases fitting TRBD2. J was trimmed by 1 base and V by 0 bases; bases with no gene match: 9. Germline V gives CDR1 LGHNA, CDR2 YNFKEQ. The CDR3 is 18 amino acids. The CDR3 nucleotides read TGTGCCAGCAGCCAAGACCTCCGGACTAGCTCCGGCACAGATACGCAGTATTTT. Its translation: CASSQDLRTSSGTDTQYF.

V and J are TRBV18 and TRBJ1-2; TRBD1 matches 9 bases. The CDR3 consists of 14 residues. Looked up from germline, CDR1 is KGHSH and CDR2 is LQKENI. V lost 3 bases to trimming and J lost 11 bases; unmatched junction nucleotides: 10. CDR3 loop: CASSPNPGTGLYTF. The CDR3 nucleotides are TGTGCCAGCTCACCTAATCCCGGGACAGGGTTGTACACCTTC.

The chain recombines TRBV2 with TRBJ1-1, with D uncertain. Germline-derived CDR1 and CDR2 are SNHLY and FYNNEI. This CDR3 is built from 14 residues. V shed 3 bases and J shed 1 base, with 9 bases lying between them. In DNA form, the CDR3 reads TGTGCCAGCAGTGACGGGGTTTCGAACACTGAAGCTTTCTTT. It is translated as CASSDGVSNTEAFF.

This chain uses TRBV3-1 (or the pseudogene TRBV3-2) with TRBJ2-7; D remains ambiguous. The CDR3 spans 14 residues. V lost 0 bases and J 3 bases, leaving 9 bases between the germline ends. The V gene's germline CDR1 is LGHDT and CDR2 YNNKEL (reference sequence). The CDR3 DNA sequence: TGTGCCAGCAGCCAAGATTTAAGCGTCTACGAGCAGTACTTC. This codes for CASSQDLSVYEQYF.

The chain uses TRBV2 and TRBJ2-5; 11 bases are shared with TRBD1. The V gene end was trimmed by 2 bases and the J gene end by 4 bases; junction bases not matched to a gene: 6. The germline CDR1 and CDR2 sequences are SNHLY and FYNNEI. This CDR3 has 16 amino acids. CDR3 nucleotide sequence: TGTGCCAGCAGTGAACTTCGAGGGACAGGGGGAGAGACCCAGTACTTC. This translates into CASSELRGTGGETQYF.

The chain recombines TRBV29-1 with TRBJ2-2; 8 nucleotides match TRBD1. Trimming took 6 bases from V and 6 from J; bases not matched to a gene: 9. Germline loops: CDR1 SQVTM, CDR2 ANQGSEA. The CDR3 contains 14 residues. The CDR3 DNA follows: TGCAGCGTCCCCGGACAGGGTTTATCCGGGGAGCTGTTTTTT. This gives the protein CSVPGQGLSGELFF.

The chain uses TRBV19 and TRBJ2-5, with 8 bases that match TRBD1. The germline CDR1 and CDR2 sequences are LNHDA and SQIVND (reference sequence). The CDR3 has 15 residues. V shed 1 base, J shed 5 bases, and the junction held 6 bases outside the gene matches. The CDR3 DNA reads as TGTGCCAGTAGTATAGGCGGACAGGGCGGTGAGACCCAGTACTTC. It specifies CASSIGGQGGETQYF.

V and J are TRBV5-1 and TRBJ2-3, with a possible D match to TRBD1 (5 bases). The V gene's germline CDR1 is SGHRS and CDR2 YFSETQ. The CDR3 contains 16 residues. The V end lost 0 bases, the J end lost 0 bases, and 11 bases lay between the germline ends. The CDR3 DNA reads TGCGCCAGCAGCTTGGGACAGAGATCTAGCACAGATACGCAGTATTTT. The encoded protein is CASSLGQRSSTDTQYF.

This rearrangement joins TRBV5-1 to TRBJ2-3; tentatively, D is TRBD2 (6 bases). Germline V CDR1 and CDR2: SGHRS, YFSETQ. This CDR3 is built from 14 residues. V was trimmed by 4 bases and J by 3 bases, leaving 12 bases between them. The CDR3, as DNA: TGCGCCAGCAGCCGGGTGGCGGGAACAGATACGCAGTATTTT. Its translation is CASSRVAGTDTQYF.